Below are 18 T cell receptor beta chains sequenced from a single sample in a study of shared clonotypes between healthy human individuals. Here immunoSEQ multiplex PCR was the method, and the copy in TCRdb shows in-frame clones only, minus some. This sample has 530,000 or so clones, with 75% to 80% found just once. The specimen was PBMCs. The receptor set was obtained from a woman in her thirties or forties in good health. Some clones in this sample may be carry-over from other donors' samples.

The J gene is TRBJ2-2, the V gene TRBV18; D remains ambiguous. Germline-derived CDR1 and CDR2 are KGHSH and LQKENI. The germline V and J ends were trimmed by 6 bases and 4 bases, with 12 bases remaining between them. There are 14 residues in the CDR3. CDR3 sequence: CASSEGRRTGELFF. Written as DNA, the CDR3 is TGTGCCAGCTCGGAAGGACGGCGCACCGGGGAGCTGTTTTTT.

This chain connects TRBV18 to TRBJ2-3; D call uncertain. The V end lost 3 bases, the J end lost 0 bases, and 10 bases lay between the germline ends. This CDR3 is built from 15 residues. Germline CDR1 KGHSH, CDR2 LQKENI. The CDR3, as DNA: TGTGCCAGCTCACCTATCCCCTCTAGCACAGATACGCAGTATTTT. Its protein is CASSPIPSSTDTQYF.

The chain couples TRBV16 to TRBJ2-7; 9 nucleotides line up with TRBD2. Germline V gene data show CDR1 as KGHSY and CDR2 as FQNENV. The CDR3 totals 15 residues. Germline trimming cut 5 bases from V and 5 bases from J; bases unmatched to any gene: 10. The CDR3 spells CASSLDRAGGHEQYF. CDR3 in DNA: TGTGCCAGCAGCTTAGATAGAGCGGGAGGCCACGAGCAGTACTTC.

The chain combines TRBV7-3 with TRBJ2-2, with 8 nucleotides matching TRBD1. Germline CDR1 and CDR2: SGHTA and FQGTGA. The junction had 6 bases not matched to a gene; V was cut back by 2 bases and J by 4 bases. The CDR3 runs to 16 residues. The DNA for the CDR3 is TGTGCCAGCAGCTTATACCGGACAGGGCCCACCGGGGAGCTGTTTTTT. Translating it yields CASSLYRTGPTGELFF. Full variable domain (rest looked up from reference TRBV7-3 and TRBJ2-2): GAGVSQTPSNKVTEKGKYVELRCDPISGHTALYWYRQSLGQGPEFLIYFQGTGAADDSGLPNDRFFAVRPEGSVSTLKIQRTERGDSAVYLCASSLYRTGPTGELFFGEGSRLTVL.

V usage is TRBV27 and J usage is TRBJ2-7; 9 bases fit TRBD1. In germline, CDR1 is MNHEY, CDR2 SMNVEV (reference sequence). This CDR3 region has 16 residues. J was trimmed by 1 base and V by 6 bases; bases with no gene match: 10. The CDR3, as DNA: TGTGCCAGCAGCATCTTAATTGGGACAGGGTCCTACGAGCAGTACTTC. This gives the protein CASSILIGTGSYEQYF.

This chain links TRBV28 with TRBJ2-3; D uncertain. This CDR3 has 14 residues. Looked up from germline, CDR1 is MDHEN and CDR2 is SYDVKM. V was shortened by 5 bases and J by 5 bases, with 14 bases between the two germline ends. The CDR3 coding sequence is TGTGCCAGCAGTACGCGACGAGACGGAGATACGCAGTATTTT. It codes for CASSTRRDGDTQYF.

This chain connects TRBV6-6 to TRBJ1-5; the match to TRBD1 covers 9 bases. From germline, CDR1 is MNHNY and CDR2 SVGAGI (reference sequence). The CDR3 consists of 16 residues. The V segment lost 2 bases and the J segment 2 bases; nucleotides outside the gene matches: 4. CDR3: CASSYDRGSGNQPQHF. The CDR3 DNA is TGTGCCAGCAGTTACGACAGGGGGTCAGGCAATCAGCCCCAGCATTTT.

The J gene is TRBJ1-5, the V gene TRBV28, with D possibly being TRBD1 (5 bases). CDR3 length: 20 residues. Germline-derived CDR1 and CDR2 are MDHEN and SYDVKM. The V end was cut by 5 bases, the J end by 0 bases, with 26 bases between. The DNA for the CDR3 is TGTGCCAGCAGTCGCCCCCTGGGACTCCAAGGAACCTATAGCAATCAGCCCCAGCATTTT. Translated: CASSRPLGLQGTYSNQPQHF. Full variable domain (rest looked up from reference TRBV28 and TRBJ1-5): DVKVTQSSRYLVKRTGEKVFLECVQDMDHENMFWYRQDPGLGLRLIYFSYDVKMKEKGDIPEGYSVSREKKERFSLILESASTNQTSMYLCASSRPLGLQGTYSNQPQHFGDGTRLSIL.

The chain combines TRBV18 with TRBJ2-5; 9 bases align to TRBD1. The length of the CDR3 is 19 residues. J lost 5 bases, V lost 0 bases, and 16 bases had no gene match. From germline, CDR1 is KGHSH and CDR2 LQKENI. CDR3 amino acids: CASSPPGIQGANLGETQYF. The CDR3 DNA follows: TGTGCCAGCTCACCACCGGGAATACAGGGGGCCAATCTGGGGGAGACCCAGTACTTC.

CDR3 protein: CASSAGLAGPSYNEQFF. In DNA, the CDR3 is TGCGCCAGCAGCGCGGGACTAGCGGGGCCTTCCTACAATGAGCAGTTCTTC. The chain recombines TRBV5-1 with TRBJ2-1; 13 positions agree with TRBD2. Trimming at V came to 4 bases and at J to 1 base, leaving 5 bases not matched to a gene. The germline V gene has CDR1 SGHRS and CDR2 YFSETQ. This CDR3 spans 17 amino acids.

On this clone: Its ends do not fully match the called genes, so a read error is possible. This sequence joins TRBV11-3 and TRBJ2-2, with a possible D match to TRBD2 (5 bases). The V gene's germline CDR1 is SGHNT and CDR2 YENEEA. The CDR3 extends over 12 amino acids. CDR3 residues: CASSLQHRGAVF. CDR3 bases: TGTGCCAGCAGCTTACAACACCGGGGAGCTGTTTTT. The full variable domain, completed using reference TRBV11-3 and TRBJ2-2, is EAGVVQSPRYKIIEKKQPVAFWCNPISGHNTLYWYLQNLGQGPELLIRYENEEAVDDSQLPKDRFSAERLKGVDSTLKIQPAELGDSAVYLCASSLQHRGAVFGEGSRLTVL.

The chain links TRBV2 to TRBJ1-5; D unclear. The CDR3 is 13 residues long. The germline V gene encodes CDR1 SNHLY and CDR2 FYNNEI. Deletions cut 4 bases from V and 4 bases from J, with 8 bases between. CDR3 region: CASSGGRNQPQHF. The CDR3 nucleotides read TGTGCCAGCAGTGGTGGCAGAAATCAGCCCCAGCATTTT.

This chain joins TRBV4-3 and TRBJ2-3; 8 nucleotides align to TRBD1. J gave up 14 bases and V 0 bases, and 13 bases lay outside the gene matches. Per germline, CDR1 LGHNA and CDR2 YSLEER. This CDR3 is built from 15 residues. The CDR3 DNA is TGCGCCAGCAGCCAAGAAACGGACAGGGACCCCCTCATGTATTTT. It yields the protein CASSQETDRDPLMYF.

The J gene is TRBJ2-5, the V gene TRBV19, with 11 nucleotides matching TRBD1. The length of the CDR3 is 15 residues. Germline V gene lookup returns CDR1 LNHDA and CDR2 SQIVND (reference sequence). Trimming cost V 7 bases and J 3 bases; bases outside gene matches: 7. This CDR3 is CASIPDRGRKETQYF. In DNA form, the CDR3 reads TGTGCCAGTATCCCGGACAGGGGGCGCAAAGAGACCCAGTACTTC.

The CDR3 region has the DNA TGTGCCAGCTCACCGCCTGTGGCAGGGGGCGCAACTGAAGCTTTCTTT. Residues: CASSPPVAGGATEAFF. The chain carries TRBV18 and TRBJ1-1; the match to TRBD1 covers 8 bases. Per the germline V gene, CDR1 is KGHSH and CDR2 is LQKENI. Unmatched junction bases numbered 11, after V lost 3 bases and J lost 5 bases. The CDR3 has 16 residues.

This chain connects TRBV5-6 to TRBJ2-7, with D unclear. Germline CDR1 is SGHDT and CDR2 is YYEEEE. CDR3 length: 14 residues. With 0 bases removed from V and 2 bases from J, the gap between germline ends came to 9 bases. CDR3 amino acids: CASSLGPGTYEQYF. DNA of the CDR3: TGTGCCAGCAGCTTGGGGCCAGGAACCTACGAGCAGTACTTC.

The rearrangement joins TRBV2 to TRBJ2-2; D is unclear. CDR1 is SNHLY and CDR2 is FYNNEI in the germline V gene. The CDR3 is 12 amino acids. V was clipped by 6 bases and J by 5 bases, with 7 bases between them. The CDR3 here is CASRWGTGELFF. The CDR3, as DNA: TGTGCCAGCAGGTGGGGTACCGGGGAGCTGTTTTTT.

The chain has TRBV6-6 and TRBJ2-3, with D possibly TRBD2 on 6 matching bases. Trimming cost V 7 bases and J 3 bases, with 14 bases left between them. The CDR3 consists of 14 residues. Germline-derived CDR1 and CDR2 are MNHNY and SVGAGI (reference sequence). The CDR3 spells CASNPGGGTDTQYF. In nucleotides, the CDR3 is TGTGCCAGCAACCCCGGTGGGGGGACAGATACGCAGTATTTT.